The clone carrying this T cell receptor (beta chain) was seen only a few times. In the source study's methods: It was from reference gene primer amplification that nucleated cell counts were estimated. Sequenced by immunoSEQ multiplex PCR; TCRdb stores in-frame clones only, minus some. V and J calls and clone size are as listed in that table; D and trimming were resolved from the DNA. The data contain 150,000 or so clones, almost 85% of them seen just once; the ten biggest clones take up 13% to 15%. Germline V gives CDR1 MNHEY, CDR2 SVGAGI. V shed 6 bases and J shed 6 bases, with 14 bases lying between them. CDR3 size: 13 residues. The sample originates from a study of blood T cell repertoires in COVID-19. Study-wide background: There were acute and convalescent COVID-19 samples, and they came from the United States, Italy and Spain. PBMCs, B-cell-depleted T cells, or T cells provided the cDNA or gDNA that made up the material.

The V gene is TRBV6-5, the J gene TRBJ1-2; D might be TRBD1 (5 bases). The sequence derives from a human donor with acute or convalescent COVID-19. The donor label of this sample is uncertain. The sample consisted of peripheral blood. CDR3 nucleotide sequence: TGTGCCAGCAGGCCAGGGAGGTGGAATGGCTACACCTTC. Its protein is CASRPGRWNGYTF.